One sample yielded the 10 T cell receptor beta chains listed below, sequenced in a study of T cells in localized non-small cell lung cancer. Libraries were prepared by immunoSEQ multiplex PCR; TCRdb keeps only in-frame clonotypes and omits some of them. Of 45,000 to 70,000 clones in the sample, just over 85% are singletons; the top ten hold 5.2%. Material: peripheral blood, obtained before any cancer treatment. Receptors were obtained from a woman aged 35-75 years with stage I lung adenocarcinoma.

CDR3 loop: CASSGSGTVNYGYTF. CDR3 coding DNA: TGTGCCAGCAGCGGCTCCGGGACGGTGAACTATGGCTACACCTTC. The chain uses TRBV9 and TRBJ1-2; D is possibly TRBD1 (5 bases). Germline CDR1 is SGDLS and CDR2 is YYNGEE. Trimming pared 3 bases from V and 2 bases from J, leaving 14 bases between. The CDR3 sequence is 15 residues long.

CDR3 in DNA: TGTGCCAGCAGTCTGGACATTCAGCCCCAGCATTTT. Protein: CASSLDIQPQHF. This chain connects TRBV28 to TRBJ1-5, with D perhaps TRBD1 (5 bases). The CDR3 runs 12 residues. V was pared by 5 bases and J by 6 bases, with 8 bases between. The germline gives CDR1 MDHEN, CDR2 SYDVKM. Supplemented by reference TRBV28 and TRBJ1-5, the full variable domain reads DVKVTQSSRYLVKRTGEKVFLECVQDMDHENMFWYRQDPGLGLRLIYFSYDVKMKEKGDIPEGYSVSREKKERFSLILESASTNQTSMYLCASSLDIQPQHFGDGTRLSIL.

The rearrangement links TRBV6-5 to TRBJ2-3; 7 bases match TRBD2. Trimming removed 2 bases from V and 3 bases from J; junction bases left unmatched: 5. The CDR3 spans 15 residues. Germline V gene sequence: CDR1 MNHEY, CDR2 SVGAGI. The CDR3 DNA follows: TGTGCCAGCAGTTACCGTCGGGGGGATACAGATACGCAGTATTTT. Its translation is CASSYRRGDTDTQYF.

The chain joins TRBV5-4 to TRBJ2-2; 9 positions agree with TRBD1. With V trimmed by 3 bases and J by 5 bases, 5 bases remained unmatched. This CDR3 is built from 15 residues. CDR1 SGHNT and CDR2 YYREEE come from the germline V gene (reference sequence). CDR3 sequence reads: CASSSTGGATGELFF. DNA of the CDR3: TGTGCCAGCAGCTCAACAGGGGGCGCAACCGGGGAGCTGTTTTTT.

The chain has TRBV30 and TRBJ2-7; the match to TRBD1 covers 8 bases. Germline V gene sequence: CDR1 GTSNPN, CDR2 SVGIG (reference sequence). The CDR3 contains 13 residues. Losses at the gene ends were 5 bases for V and 4 bases for J; bases not matched to a gene: 7. The CDR3 bases are TGTGCCTGGGCTCTGGGACAGGAGTACGAGCAGTACTTC. This codes for CAWALGQEYEQYF.

The V gene is TRBV19, the J gene TRBJ1-2; TRBD1 might be the D (6 bases). Germline CDR1 reads LNHDA; CDR2 reads SQIVND (reference sequence). The CDR3 is 13 residues long. V was clipped by 5 bases and J by 4 bases, with 11 bases between them. The CDR3 nucleotides read TGTGCCAGTAGTGACGGACAGTTCTATGGCTACACCTTC. Translation gives CASSDGQFYGYTF.

V and J are TRBV28 and TRBJ2-5; 8 nucleotides line up with TRBD1. The CDR3 length is 14 residues. Germline V CDR1 and CDR2: MDHEN, SYDVKM. The junction had 7 bases not matched to a gene; V was cut back by 5 bases and J by 5 bases. The CDR3 DNA follows: TGTGCCAGCAGTAAGGCAGGGGGCCGCGAGACCCAGTACTTC. Translated, it gives CASSKAGGRETQYF.

This sequence joins TRBV5-4 and TRBJ1-1, with D possibly matching TRBD1 (6 bases). CDR1 is SGHNT, CDR2 YYREEE, per germline (reference sequence). This CDR3 contains 13 residues. V gave up 6 bases and J gave up 0 bases, with 9 bases separating them. The CDR3 reads CASKGEMNTEAFF. The CDR3 DNA reads TGTGCCAGCAAGGGGGAAATGAACACTGAAGCTTTCTTT.

This clone was seen only a few times. Other DNA sequences within the sample encode an identical CDR3. The gene calls are TRBV19 and TRBJ2-7, with 10 positions matching TRBD1. The length of the CDR3 is 14 residues. The junction had 0 bases not matched to a gene; V was cut back by 1 base and J by 3 bases. From germline, CDR1 is LNHDA and CDR2 SQIVND (reference sequence). In DNA form, the CDR3 reads TGTGCCAGTAGTATAGGGACAGGGGGCTACGAGCAGTACTTC. It specifies CASSIGTGGYEQYF.

V gene TRBV5-4 combines with J gene TRBJ2-2, with D possibly being TRBD1 (6 bases). The CDR3 is 14 amino acids. Germline V gene sequence: CDR1 SGHNT, CDR2 YYREEE (reference sequence). Trimming took 5 bases from V and 5 from J, leaving 13 bases between them. In nucleotides, the CDR3 is TGTGCCAGCAGTGGCACAGGGAGAACCGGGGAGCTGTTTTTT. Translated, it gives CASSGTGRTGELFF.